These 31 T cell receptor beta chains were all obtained from the same sample, sequenced in a study of control samples from healthy donors and cancer patients (TCRdb year 2020). Library construction relied on the immunoSEQ multiplex PCR assay. Imported from immuneACCESS, the table was reduced by TCRdb to in-frame sequences with V and J called. These copies leave out some clones; in studies compared against another copy, an unresolved V gene accounts for under half, and the cause of the remainder is not known. The sample has under 95,000 clones on record, 80% to 95% of them singletons. The ten largest account for 0.92% of the sample. The sequenced sample consisted of blood. Every receptor here comes from a woman aged 25-40 years in good health.

The chain couples TRBV19 to TRBJ1-2, with D unresolved. The CDR3 runs 16 residues. Looked up from germline, CDR1 is LNHDA and CDR2 is SQIVND (reference sequence). Trimming removed 0 bases at V and 5 bases at J, with 16 bases between. CDR3 protein: CASSIERFLGPYGYTF. CDR3 nucleotides: TGTGCCAGTAGTATAGAAAGGTTTCTTGGGCCATATGGCTACACCTTC. The full variable domain, its missing parts supplied by reference TRBV19 and TRBJ1-2, is DGGITQSPKYLFRKEGQNVTLSCEQNLNHDAMYWYRQDPGQGLRLIYYSQIVNDFQKGDIAEGYSVSREKKESFPLTVTSAQKNPTAFYLCASSIERFLGPYGYTFGSGTRLTVV.

J is TRBJ1-5 and V is TRBV29-1, with a tentative D call TRBD1 (5 bases). Looked up from germline, CDR1 is SQVTM and CDR2 is ANQGSEA. The V gene lost 6 bases and the J gene lost 0 bases, with 9 bases spanning the gap. The CDR3 is 13 amino acids. CDR3 loop: CSVAQGSNQPQHF. The CDR3, as DNA: TGCAGCGTGGCTCAGGGTAGCAATCAGCCCCAGCATTTT.

The chain combines TRBV9 with TRBJ2-7; perhaps D is TRBD1 or TRBD2 (7 bases each). With 3 bases removed from V and 6 bases from J, the gap between germline ends came to 13 bases. The germline CDR1 and CDR2 sequences are SGDLS and YYNGEE. CDR3 length: 13 residues. Here the CDR3 reads CASSAQGGGEQYF. CDR3 nucleotides: TGTGCCAGCAGCGCCCAGGGGGGGGGCGAGCAGTACTTC.

The rearrangement joins TRBV11-2 to TRBJ2-1, with 11 bases aligning to TRBD2. This CDR3 has 16 amino acids. Trimming at V came to 5 bases and at J to 7 bases, leaving 10 bases not matched to a gene. Looked up from germline, CDR1 is SGHAT and CDR2 is FQNNGV. In nucleotides, the CDR3 is TGTGCCAGCAGCACGAGGACTAGCGGGTTCGGAAATGAGCAGTTCTTC. Its translation: CASSTRTSGFGNEQFF.

This chain uses TRBV29-1 with TRBJ2-6; 8 bases are shared with TRBD1. The CDR3 consists of 16 residues. The germline V gene has CDR1 SQVTM and CDR2 ANQGSEA. The junction had 2 bases not matched to a gene; V was cut back by 1 base and J by 0 bases. In DNA, the CDR3 is TGCAGCGTTGAAGGGGACAGGTCCTCTGGGGCCAACGTCCTGACTTTC. It codes for CSVEGDRSSGANVLTF.

The rearrangement uses TRBV20-1 and TRBJ1-1; D gene ambiguous. CDR1 is DFQATT, CDR2 SNEGSKA, per germline (reference sequence). Deletions cut 3 bases from V and 1 base from J, with 6 bases between. The CDR3 contains 12 residues. The CDR3 sequence is CSASRQNTEAFF. CDR3 sequence (DNA): TGCAGTGCTAGTAGACAGAACACTGAAGCTTTCTTT.

The chain couples TRBV7-2 to TRBJ1-5; D is uncertain. Trimming removed 5 bases at V and 7 bases at J, with 12 bases between. This CDR3 has 13 residues. The germline gives CDR1 SGHTA, CDR2 FQGNSA. The CDR3 sequence: CASSVRVWQPQHF. CDR3 nucleotides: TGTGCCAGCAGCGTGAGGGTTTGGCAGCCCCAGCATTTT.

In this sample, this clone turned up once. Other DNA sequences in this specimen translate into the identical CDR3. The chain joins TRBV5-1 to TRBJ2-2; the D is unclear. This CDR3 contains 15 residues. V was clipped by 0 bases and J by 3 bases, with 9 bases between them. Germline values: CDR1 SGHRS, CDR2 YFSETQ. DNA for the CDR3: TGCGCCAGCAGCTTGGCGGGTCCCGACACCGGGGAGCTGTTTTTT. Its protein product is CASSLAGPDTGELFF. The full variable domain, with the rest looked up from reference TRBV5-1 and TRBJ2-2, is KAGVTQTPRYLIKTRGQQVTLSCSPISGHRSVSWYQQTPGQGLQFLFEYFSETQRNKGNFPGRFSGRQFSNSRSEMNVSTLELGDSALYLCASSLAGPDTGELFFGEGSRLTVL.

The chain has TRBV10-3 and TRBJ2-3, with 8 bases identical to TRBD2. Per the germline V gene, CDR1 is ENHRY and CDR2 is SYGVKD. Unmatched junction bases numbered 5, after V lost 6 bases and J lost 0 bases. This CDR3 comprises 15 residues. Here the CDR3 DNA reads TGTGCCATCAGGAGGACTAGCACTAGCACAGATACGCAGTATTTT. Amino acids: CAIRRTSTSTDTQYF.

The chain combines TRBV4-2 with TRBJ1-1; D not resolved. Germline CDR1 LGHNA, CDR2 YNFKEQ. CDR3 length: 14 residues. V was clipped by 1 base and J by 0 bases, with 6 bases between them. Here the CDR3 reads CASSQGQMNTEAFF. CDR3 in DNA: TGTGCCAGCAGCCAAGGGCAAATGAACACTGAAGCTTTCTTT.

V gene TRBV5-4 combines with J gene TRBJ1-6, with no clear D. The ends were cut back, 0 bases at V and 4 bases at J, with 8 bases in the middle. This CDR3 has 15 amino acids. Germline CDR1 and CDR2: SGHNT and YYREEE (reference sequence). The DNA for the CDR3 is TGTGCCAGCAGCTTGGGCGGAAATTATAATTCACCCCTCCACTTT. Protein product: CASSLGGNYNSPLHF.

The chain combines TRBV5-6 with TRBJ2-7; D gene unclear. This CDR3 is 14 amino acids long. Per the germline V gene, CDR1 is SGHDT and CDR2 is YYEEEE. V dropped 0 bases and J dropped 2 bases, with 9 bases sitting between them. Here the CDR3 DNA reads TGTGCCAGCAGCTTGGGGACCACAACCTACGAGCAGTACTTC. Protein product: CASSLGTTTYEQYF.

The sample holds a few counts of this clone. The chain is built from TRBV5-1 and TRBJ1-1; the match to TRBD1 covers 9 bases. Germline assignment: CDR1 SGHRS and CDR2 YFSETQ. The CDR3 sequence is 15 residues long. The V and J ends lost 0 bases and 3 bases, in that order; junction bases with no gene match: 3. CDR3 nucleotide sequence: TGCGCCAGCAGCTTGGGGGACAGGGAATACACTGAAGCTTTCTTT. This translates into CASSLGDREYTEAFF.

The gene calls are TRBV19 and TRBJ1-4; 7 positions agree with TRBD1. J lost 12 bases, V lost 6 bases, and 13 bases had no gene match. CDR1 LNHDA and CDR2 SQIVND come from the germline V gene (reference sequence). The CDR3 totals 14 residues. As DNA, the CDR3 is TGTGCCAGTAGAACCGACAGGGATCGGAGAGAACTGTTTTTT. The encoded protein is CASRTDRDRRELFF.

This sequence joins TRBV2 and TRBJ1-5; TRBD1 matches 8 bases. Germline lookup yields CDR1 SNHLY and CDR2 FYNNEI. J gave up 6 bases and V 7 bases, and 8 bases lay outside the gene matches. The CDR3 runs to 14 residues. CDR3 amino acids: CASKGTGGVQPQHF. DNA of the CDR3: TGTGCCAGCAAGGGGACAGGCGGGGTTCAGCCCCAGCATTTT.

The gene calls are TRBV7-9 and TRBJ1-4; D not certain. There are 11 residues in the CDR3. From germline, CDR1 is SEHNR and CDR2 FQNEAQ (reference sequence). V lost 7 bases, J lost 8 bases, and 8 bases lay in between. The CDR3: CASTPMEKLFF. The CDR3 nucleotides are TGTGCCAGCACACCTATGGAAAAACTGTTTTTT.

Written as DNA, the CDR3 is TGTGCCTCCTTCACGACCGTGAACACTGAAGCTTTCTTT. The encoded protein is CASFTTVNTEAFF. The chain is built from TRBV30 and TRBJ1-1; D remains unclear. CDR3 size: 13 residues. V dropped 7 bases and J dropped 0 bases, with 12 bases sitting between them. The germline V gene encodes CDR1 GTSNPN and CDR2 SVGIG (reference sequence).

The chain joins TRBV2 to TRBJ2-5, with a possible D match to TRBD1 (6 bases). Trimming took 4 bases from V and 5 from J, leaving 11 bases between them. CDR3 length: 13 residues. Germline V gene data show CDR1 as SNHLY and CDR2 as FYNNEI. CDR3 loop: CASSGGPAETQYF. CDR3 DNA sequence: TGTGCCAGCAGTGGGGGGCCAGCCGAGACCCAGTACTTC.

This clone was picked up one time. The chain recombines TRBV7-2 with TRBJ1-2; perhaps TRBD1 as D (6 bases). This CDR3 region has 17 residues. Germline CDR1 is SGHTA and CDR2 is FQGNSA. The V end was cut by 5 bases, the J end by 3 bases, with 22 bases between. The CDR3 DNA reads as TGTGCCAGCAGCCGCCCGAGGAAGGGGGATAACTACTATGGCTACACCTTC. It codes for CASSRPRKGDNYYGYTF. Drawing the rest from reference TRBV7-2 and TRBJ1-2, the complete variable domain is GAGVSQSPSNKVTEKGKDVELRCDPISGHTALYWYRQSLGQGLEFLIYFQGNSAPDKSGLPSDRFSAERTGGSVSTLTIQRTQQEDSAVYLCASSRPRKGDNYYGYTFGSGTRLTVV.

This rearrangement joins TRBV19 to TRBJ2-7; no firm D call. The CDR3 runs 12 residues. Per germline, CDR1 LNHDA and CDR2 SQIVND (reference sequence). V was clipped by 5 bases and J by 3 bases, with 8 bases between them. This chain's CDR3 is CASSPEDYEQYF. The CDR3, as DNA: TGTGCCAGTAGTCCTGAGGACTACGAGCAGTACTTC.

The V gene is TRBV6-6, the J gene TRBJ2-1; D gene uncertain. CDR1 and CDR2 (germline): MNHNY, SVGAGI (reference sequence). V lost 8 bases and J lost 4, with 15 bases in between. The CDR3 covers 14 residues. CDR3 region: CASLVGRGYNEQFF. CDR3 in DNA: TGTGCCAGCCTAGTGGGCCGTGGTTACAATGAGCAGTTCTTC.

The chain combines TRBV29-1 with TRBJ2-1; 11 bases fit TRBD2. The CDR3 covers 13 residues. Trimming at V came to 4 bases and at J to 8 bases, leaving 4 bases not matched to a gene. Germline V gene lookup returns CDR1 SQVTM and CDR2 ANQGSEA. CDR3: CSVGGLAGDEQFF. The DNA of the CDR3 is TGCAGCGTTGGAGGACTAGCGGGCGATGAGCAGTTCTTC.

The V call is TRBV6-1, the J call TRBJ1-2, with D perhaps TRBD1 (5 bases). The CDR3 consists of 14 residues. V lost 2 bases, J lost 7 bases, and 14 bases lay in between. The germline gives CDR1 MNHNS, CDR2 SASEGT. CDR3 coding DNA: TGTGCCAGCAGTGAACGAGGGGTGCTCCCTGGCTACACCTTC. Translation gives CASSERGVLPGYTF.

The chain employs TRBV9 and TRBJ1-2; D is unresolved. This CDR3 is 13 amino acids long. Between the trimmed V and J ends, which lost 0 bases and 4 bases, there was a span of 7 bases. CDR1 and CDR2 from the germline V gene are SGDLS and YYNGEE. This chain's CDR3 is CASSVGGSYGYTF. The CDR3 bases are TGTGCCAGCAGCGTAGGCGGCAGCTATGGCTACACCTTC.

The CDR3 nucleotides read TGCGCCAGCAGCGACGGGGACACAGATACGCAGTATTTT. As protein: CASSDGDTDTQYF. This sequence joins TRBV5-1 and TRBJ2-3, with D possibly being TRBD2 (5 bases). Germline V gene lookup returns CDR1 SGHRS and CDR2 YFSETQ. V lost 4 bases, J lost 2 bases, and 8 bases lay in between. The CDR3 length is 13 residues.

V usage is TRBV3-1 (or the pseudogene TRBV3-2) and J usage is TRBJ1-4, with D hard to call. V lost 0 bases to trimming and J lost 0 bases, with 8 bases between them. The CDR3 is made up of 16 amino acids. Germline CDR1 LGHDT, CDR2 YNNKEL (reference sequence). CDR3 protein: CASSQESRTTNEKLFF. Written as DNA, the CDR3 is TGTGCCAGCAGCCAAGAGTCCCGGACAACTAATGAAAAACTGTTTTTT.

This chain links TRBV18 with TRBJ2-2; TRBD1 matches 9 bases. The trim removed 2 bases at V and 6 bases at J, leaving 7 bases unmatched. The CDR3 is 16 amino acids. Germline V gene sequence: CDR1 KGHSH, CDR2 LQKENI. CDR3: CASSPGTGSLPGELFF. In DNA form, the CDR3 reads TGTGCCAGCTCACCAGGGACAGGGTCTTTACCCGGGGAGCTGTTTTTT.

The chain is built from TRBV20-1 and TRBJ1-1; no clear D gene. The length of the CDR3 is 13 residues. Germline V gene data show CDR1 as DFQATT and CDR2 as SNEGSKA (reference sequence). V was shortened by 3 bases and J by 5 bases, with 13 bases between the two germline ends. The CDR3 reads CSASPGRETEAFF. The CDR3 coding sequence is TGCAGTGCTAGTCCAGGAAGGGAAACTGAAGCTTTCTTT.

This chain joins TRBV7-2 and TRBJ1-5; 10 bases map to TRBD1. The CDR3 runs 16 residues. Looked up from germline, CDR1 is SGHTA and CDR2 is FQGNSA. Germline trimming cut 5 bases from V and 2 bases from J; bases unmatched to any gene: 6. CDR3 DNA: TGTGCCAGCAGCCTGGGACAGGGGACGGGCAATCAGCCCCAGCATTTT. This codes for CASSLGQGTGNQPQHF.

The chain is built from TRBV5-5 and TRBJ1-4; 7 positions match TRBD1. The CDR3 consists of 14 residues. The V segment lost 4 bases and the J segment 7 bases; nucleotides outside the gene matches: 7. Germline lookup yields CDR1 SGHKS and CDR2 YYEKEE (reference sequence). CDR3 DNA: TGTGCCAGCAGCGATTACAGGGGTAGTGAAAAACTGTTTTTT. Protein sequence: CASSDYRGSEKLFF.

The chain couples TRBV19 to TRBJ1-1, with D possibly TRBD1 on 6 matching bases. Germline CDR1 LNHDA, CDR2 SQIVND (reference sequence). The CDR3 covers 18 residues. Trimming left V 2 bases short and J 3 bases short, with 22 bases between. As DNA, the CDR3 is TGTGCCAGTAGTATACTTGCGGACAGAAATTTTTGGGACACTGAAGCTTTCTTT. Protein sequence: CASSILADRNFWDTEAFF.